Following are 19 T cell receptor beta chains from one sample sequenced in a study of beta chain features in type 1 diabetes. Study outcomes and limitations: TCRB CDR3s were moderately but significantly shorter in Type 1 diabetes patients in all four CD4+ subsets.

Their specific antigens are unknown. Every bit of the isolated RNA underwent reverse transcription, so sequencing read expressed TCRB transcripts. Measured with immunoSEQ multiplex PCR; TCRdb has only the in-frame clones, and not every one. The sample yields about 370,000 clones, 9.5% to 10% seen once. The material sequenced was central memory CD4+ T cells from blood. All receptors come from a man aged 25 to 40 with type 1 diabetes.

This clone was counted at least ten times. The same CDR3 can be traced to other DNA sequences in this sample. This chain connects TRBV7-2 to TRBJ2-3; D may be TRBD2 (6 bases). Germline V CDR1 and CDR2: SGHTA, FQGNSA. Trimming left V 4 bases short and J 1 base short, with 9 bases between. CDR3 length equals 14 residues. CDR3 amino acids: CASSSSSGTDTQYF. CDR3 DNA sequence: TGTGCCAGCAGCTCATCTAGCGGCACAGATACGCAGTATTTT.

The chain carries TRBV11-3 and TRBJ2-4; the D is unclear. This CDR3 is 16 amino acids long. V lost 4 bases, J lost 6 bases, and 19 bases lay in between. Germline loops: CDR1 SGHNT, CDR2 YENEEA. CDR3 in amino acids: CASSYTRLGNRNIQYF. DNA for the CDR3: TGTGCCAGCAGCTACACACGGCTTGGGAACCGAAACATTCAGTACTTC.

As to this clone: One end of the junction does not line up with germline, which may come from a read error. J is TRBJ2-4 and V is TRBV5-4, with a tentative D call TRBD1 (7 bases). The CDR3 is 14 amino acids. The V gene's germline CDR1 is SGHNT and CDR2 YYREEE (reference sequence). This chain's CDR3 is CAGSLEGAPNIQYF. As DNA, the CDR3 is TGTGCCGGCAGCTTGGAGGGGGCCCCAAACATTCAGTACTTC.

In this sample, this clone turned up a few times. V gene TRBV7-9 combines with J gene TRBJ2-5; D gene unclear. V was pared by 2 bases and J by 5 bases, with 15 bases between. CDR1 is SEHNR, CDR2 FQNEAQ, per germline (reference sequence). The CDR3 has 15 amino acids. CDR3 DNA sequence: TGTGCCAGCAGCTTAATACCCGCAGCTCCGGAGACCCAGTACTTC. Translation gives CASSLIPAAPETQYF. Together with reference TRBV7-9 and TRBJ2-5, the CDR3 gives the full variable domain: DTGVSQNPRHKITKRGQNVTFRCDPISEHNRLYWYRQTLGQGPEFLTYFQNEAQLEKSRLLSDRFSAERPKGSFSTLEIQRTEQGDSAMYLCASSLIPAAPETQYFGPGTRLLVL.

This clone was seen ten or more times. This chain joins TRBV7-2 and TRBJ1-5; 8 bases line up with TRBD1. The CDR3 has 16 amino acids. Germline CDR1 SGHTA, CDR2 FQGNSA. J lost 4 bases, V lost 5 bases, and 10 bases had no gene match. The CDR3 coding sequence is TGTGCCAGCAGCCCCCCGAGACAGGGGCCGAATCAGCCCCAGCATTTT. Its protein product is CASSPPRQGPNQPQHF.

The rearrangement uses TRBV6-5 and TRBJ1-1; perhaps TRBD1 as D (5 bases). In germline, CDR1 is MNHEY, CDR2 SVGAGI. The CDR3 extends over 15 amino acids. V lost 2 bases to trimming and J lost 1 base, with 11 bases between them. In DNA, the CDR3 is TGTGCCAGCAGTTACGCCCGACAGCAGAACACTGAAGCTTTCTTT. This codes for CASSYARQQNTEAFF.

The table lists this clone with a few counts. V gene TRBV19 combines with J gene TRBJ2-7, with TRBD1 as a possible D gene (6 bases). V gave up 5 bases and J gave up 2 bases, with 16 bases separating them. Germline CDR1 LNHDA, CDR2 SQIVND (reference sequence). There are 15 residues in the CDR3. CDR3 loop: CASSGGTPIPYEQYF. The CDR3, as DNA: TGTGCCAGTAGTGGTGGGACACCGATTCCCTACGAGCAGTACTTC.

The chain links TRBV25-1 to TRBJ2-5, with 11 positions matching TRBD1. The end of the DNA is better explained by TRBJ2-7, so the J call may be wrong. This CDR3 is 18 amino acids long. The germline gives CDR1 MGHDK, CDR2 SYGVNS. The CDR3 region is CVRRGDRGIAGSSYEQYF. The CDR3 DNA sequence: TGTGTCAGGCGGGGGGACAGGGGGATAGCGGGGAGCTCCTACGAGCAGTACTTC.

This clone was picked up a small number of times. The rearrangement uses TRBV27 and TRBJ1-2, with a possible D match to TRBD1 (5 bases). The V and J ends lost 3 bases and 2 bases respectively, with 7 bases between them. Looked up from germline, CDR1 is MNHEY and CDR2 is SMNVEV (reference sequence). The length of the CDR3 is 13 residues. Here the CDR3 reads CASSLKGNYGYTF. The CDR3 region has the DNA TGTGCCAGCAGTTTGAAGGGGAACTATGGCTACACCTTC.

This clone was detected a few times. J is TRBJ2-3 and V is TRBV19; the match to TRBD2 covers 8 bases. Germline CDR1 is LNHDA and CDR2 is SQIVND (reference sequence). V dropped 5 bases and J dropped 4; count of bases not matched to a gene: 8. The CDR3 sequence is 15 residues long. The CDR3 loop reads CASSPVSGSPDTQYF. DNA of the CDR3: TGTGCCAGTAGTCCGGTCAGCGGGAGCCCAGATACGCAGTATTTT. Using reference TRBV19 and TRBJ2-3 for the parts outside the CDR3, the full variable domain is DGGITQSPKYLFRKEGQNVTLSCEQNLNHDAMYWYRQDPGQGLRLIYYSQIVNDFQKGDIAEGYSVSREKKESFPLTVTSAQKNPTAFYLCASSPVSGSPDTQYFGPGTRLTVL.

Remarks on this clone: Possible read error: a much larger clone is one base away. J is TRBJ2-5 and V is TRBV28; D perhaps matches TRBD2 (6 bases). The CDR3 runs to 12 residues. The germline gives CDR1 MDHEN, CDR2 SYDVKM. Between the trimmed V and J ends, which lost 4 bases and 5 bases, there was a span of 8 bases. The CDR3 loop is CASSSGRETQYF. CDR3 nucleotide sequence: TGTGCCAGCAGTTCAGGGAGGGAGACCCAGTACTTC.

Comment on this clone: This could be a read error, since a much larger clone is one nucleotide away. The chain is built from TRBV9 and TRBJ2-7; no clear D. Germline assignment: CDR1 SGDLS and CDR2 YYNGEE. Trimming removed 4 bases at V and 2 bases at J, with 7 bases between. The CDR3 extends over 12 amino acids. CDR3 in amino acids: CASSPDAYEQYF. The CDR3 DNA is TGTGCCAGCAGCCCTGACGCCTACGAGCAGTACTTC.

V usage is TRBV7-9 and J usage is TRBJ2-5; D gene uncertain. The J call is in doubt because the DNA end fits TRBJ2-7 better. CDR3 size: 13 residues. Germline V lookup: CDR1 SEHNR, CDR2 FQNEAQ (reference sequence). Written as DNA, the CDR3 is TGTGCCAGCAGCTACACCGACTGGGACGAGCAGTACTTC. Translating it yields CASSYTDWDEQYF.

The rearrangement uses TRBV11-2 and TRBJ1-5; the D gene is possibly TRBD1 (6 bases). Trimming removed 1 base at V and 4 bases at J, with 11 bases between. The CDR3 sequence is 15 residues long. CDR1 is SGHAT and CDR2 is FQNNGV in the germline V gene. CDR3 nucleotides: TGTGCCAGCAGCTTAGGACAGGTTTTTAATCAGCCCCAGCATTTT. Protein product: CASSLGQVFNQPQHF.

This chain connects TRBV4-3 to TRBJ2-2; D is uncertain. The germline V and J ends were trimmed by 1 base and 1 base, with 7 bases remaining between them. Germline CDR1 and CDR2: LGHNA and YSLEER. The CDR3 contains 15 residues. CDR3 DNA: TGCGCCAGCAGCCAAGCGGCGCGGAACACCGGGGAGCTGTTTTTT. This translates into CASSQAARNTGELFF.

A few counts support this clone. J is TRBJ2-2 and V is TRBV18; TRBD1 matches 7 bases. V lost 4 bases and J lost 7; bases outside the gene matches: 12. The length of the CDR3 is 16 residues. Germline CDR1 reads KGHSH; CDR2 reads LQKENI. Written as DNA, the CDR3 is TGTGCCAGCTCACGTGACAGGGTTATATGGAACGGGGAGCTGTTTTTT. It translates to CASSRDRVIWNGELFF.

In this sample, this clone turned up a few times. The chain uses TRBV6-6 and TRBJ2-6, with D perhaps assigned TRBD1 or TRBD2 (5 bases each). This CDR3 contains 14 residues. Trimming removed 5 bases at V and 4 bases at J, with 9 bases between. Germline V gives CDR1 MNHNY, CDR2 SVGAGI (reference sequence). The CDR3 reads CASSRWDGANVLTF. DNA for the CDR3: TGTGCCAGCAGTAGGTGGGACGGGGCCAACGTCCTGACTTTC.

The rearrangement uses TRBV19 and TRBJ1-2; D might be TRBD1 (5 bases). In germline, CDR1 is LNHDA, CDR2 SQIVND (reference sequence). V lost 4 bases and J 7 bases, leaving 10 bases between the germline ends. The CDR3 totals 12 residues. The CDR3: CASSTPGTGYTF. The CDR3 nucleotides read TGTGCCAGTAGTACCCCCGGGACTGGCTACACCTTC.

The chain links TRBV5-1 to TRBJ2-7, with D possibly TRBD2 on 7 matching bases. CDR3 length equals 15 residues. Deletions cut 1 base from V and 2 bases from J, with 13 bases between. CDR1 is SGHRS and CDR2 is YFSETQ in the germline V gene. CDR3 loop: CASSLNAGAAYEQYF. The DNA of the CDR3 is TGCGCCAGCAGCTTGAACGCGGGGGCGGCCTACGAGCAGTACTTC.